This T cell receptor (beta chain) was retrieved from a study of blood T cell repertoires in COVID-19. Looking at the study overall: Sites across the United States, Italy and Spain contributed samples from acute and convalescent COVID-19. T cells, B-cell-depleted T cells, or PBMCs provided the cDNA or gDNA that served as material.

This clone has a count of ten or more. How the authors handled the data: Reference gene primer amplification gave nucleated cell count estimates. The repertoire was sequenced with immunoSEQ multiplex PCR; TCRdb's copy has only in-frame clones and lacks some. The DNA gave D and trimming, while V, J and clone size come from that table. The repertoire consists of about 160,000 clones, with roughly 85% occurring once and the leading ten covering roughly a tenth. CDR3 length equals 16 residues. Trimming cost V 3 bases and J 1 base, with 12 bases left between them. Germline CDR1 SNHLY, CDR2 FYNNEI. The chain joins TRBV2 to TRBJ2-2, with a tentative D call TRBD2 (6 bases). This receptor was identified in a woman older than 75 with active or convalescent COVID-19. The sequenced sample consisted of peripheral blood. The CDR3 spells CASSEWGTLNTGELFF. CDR3 DNA: TGTGCCAGCAGTGAGTGGGGGACTTTGAACACCGGGGAGCTGTTTTTT.